Below, one T cell receptor beta chain is given with its context. The specificity of this receptor is unknown. Base qualities were left out, and no much larger clone turns up one base away. From its cysteine to its phenylalanine, the CDR3 spans 15 amino acids. The only DNA kept is the CDR3, 45 bases in frame from the first base. CDR1 and CDR2, looked up from the germline V gene (reference sequence), are SEHNR and FQNEAQ. From V the trimming removes 5 bases and from J it removes 4 bases, while the gene matches leave 9 bases of the junction unaccounted for. Participants in the prospective study were aged 18 to 89 years, lived in 20 to 25 United States geographic areas, and enrolled through a virtual design. Cohort assignment in the prospective study relied on participant-reported clinical history from a screening survey and a study questionnaire. Each participant in the prospective study had whole blood, serum and a nasopharyngeal or oropharyngeal swab collected by mobile phlebotomists. Participants in the prospective study had the option to provide additional blood draws and questionnaires over a roughly two-month period. Before DNA extraction, prospective study blood samples were shipped either frozen or at room temperature.

This sample is drawn from a study of blood T cell repertoires in COVID-19 (dated by TCRdb to between 2020 and 2021). For the study in its entirety: Samples covering the acute and convalescent phases of COVID-19 were provided by collaborators in the United States, Italy and Spain. The material from the prospective study consisted of cDNA or gDNA derived from T cells, B-cell-depleted T cells, or PBMCs. The sample metadata nearly always contained a de-identified subject ID, COVID-19 status, age in years and sex. The dataset comprised deeply sampled blood TCRbeta repertoires from subjects exposed to, actively infected with, or recovered from COVID-19. The samples were drawn from the first 160 participants of the ongoing ImmuneRACE study and from 1,254 subjects provided by 6 global collaborators. HLA class I and class II types, where available, came from metadata supplied by the sample provider rather than from assay-based typing. The repertoires were released in a freely available public database meant as a resource for research on the immune response to SARS-CoV-2.

Overall study results and their limits: The quantity of clinical and demographic metadata differed by source and by participant and was supplied without curation.

The immunoSEQ Assay, a bias-controlled multiplex PCR, was used to amplify TCRbeta CDR3 regions from genomic DNA. As for the original processing: Nucleated cell counts per sample were estimated from amplification of reference gene primers within the assay. Sequence reads were collapsed and filtered to measure the absolute abundance of every unique TCRbeta CDR3 rearrangement. For each sample, productive Simpson clonality was calculated as the square root of Simpson's diversity index across productive rearrangements. TCRdb limited this immuneACCESS table to in-frame rearrangements with V and J called. A share of clones is missing; checked studies link under half to unresolved V genes, and the rest is unexplained. From that table come the V and J calls and clone size; the DNA was used to work out D and trimming. Within this sample are around 200,000 clones, with 86% of them counted one time only. Around 6% of the sample is taken by the ten largest.

Sequenced: PBMCs or T cells enriched from blood (not recorded which). Recombination linked TRBV7-9 to TRBJ2-7; TRBD1 matches 9 bases in the middle. This TCR derives from a man in his forties with acute COVID-19. The CDR3 loop reads CASSLAGTGLYEQYF. The DNA sequence is as follows: TGTGCCAGCAGCCTCGCCGGGACAGGGCTATACGAGCAGTACTTC.